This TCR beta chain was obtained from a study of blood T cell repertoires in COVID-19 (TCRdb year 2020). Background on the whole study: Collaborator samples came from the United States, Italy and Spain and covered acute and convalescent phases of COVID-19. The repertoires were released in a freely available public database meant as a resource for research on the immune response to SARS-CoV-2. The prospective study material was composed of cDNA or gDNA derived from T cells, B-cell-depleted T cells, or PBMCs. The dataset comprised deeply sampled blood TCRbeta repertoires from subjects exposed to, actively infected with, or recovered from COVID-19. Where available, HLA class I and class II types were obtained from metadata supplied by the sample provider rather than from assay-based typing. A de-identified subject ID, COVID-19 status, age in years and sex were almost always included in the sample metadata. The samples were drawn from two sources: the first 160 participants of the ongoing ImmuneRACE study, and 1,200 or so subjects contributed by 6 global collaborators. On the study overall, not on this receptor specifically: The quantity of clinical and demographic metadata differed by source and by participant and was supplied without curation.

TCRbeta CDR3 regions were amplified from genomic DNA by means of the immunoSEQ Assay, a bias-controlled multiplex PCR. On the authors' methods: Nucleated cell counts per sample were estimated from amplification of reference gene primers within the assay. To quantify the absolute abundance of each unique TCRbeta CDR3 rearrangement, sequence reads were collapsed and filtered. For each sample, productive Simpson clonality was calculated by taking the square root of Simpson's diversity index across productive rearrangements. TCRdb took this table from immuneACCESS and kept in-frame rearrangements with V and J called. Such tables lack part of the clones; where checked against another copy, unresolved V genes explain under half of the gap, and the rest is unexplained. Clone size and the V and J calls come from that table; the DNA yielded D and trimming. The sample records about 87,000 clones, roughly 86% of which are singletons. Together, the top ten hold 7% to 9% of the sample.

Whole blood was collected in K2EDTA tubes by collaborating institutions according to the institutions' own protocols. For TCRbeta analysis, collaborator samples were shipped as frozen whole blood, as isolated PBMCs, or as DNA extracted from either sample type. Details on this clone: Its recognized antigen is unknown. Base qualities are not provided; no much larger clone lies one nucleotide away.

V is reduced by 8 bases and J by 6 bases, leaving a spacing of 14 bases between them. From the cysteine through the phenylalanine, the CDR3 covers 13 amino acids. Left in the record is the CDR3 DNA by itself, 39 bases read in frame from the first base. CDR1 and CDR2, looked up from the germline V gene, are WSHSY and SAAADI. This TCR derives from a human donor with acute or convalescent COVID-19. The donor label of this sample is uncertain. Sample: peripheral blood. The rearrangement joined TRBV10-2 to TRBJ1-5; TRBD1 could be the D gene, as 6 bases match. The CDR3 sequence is CASDAGAGQPQHF. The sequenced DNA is TGCGCCAGCGACGCAGGGGCGGGTCAGCCCCAGCATTTT.